Each of the 22 T cell receptor beta chains below was sequenced from the same sample in a study of CD8 T cells in Susac syndrome. An input of about 0.45 to 1 ug of RNA was subjected to reverse transcription using random hexamers. From the immunoSEQ multiplex PCR reads, TCRdb called clonotypes with MiXCR, one entry per CDR3 protein. The data contain over 100,000 distinct CDR3 sequences, roughly 97% of them seen just once; the ten biggest clones take up roughly 0.099%. Sample: CD4+ T cells from PBMCs. The receptors were gathered from a human donor in good health.

The chain combines TRBV4-2 with TRBJ1-2; D unresolved. Trimming removed 4 bases at V and 2 bases at J, with 14 bases between. Germline values: CDR1 LGHNA, CDR2 YNFKEQ. The length of the CDR3 is 15 residues. The CDR3 coding sequence is TGTGCCAGCAGCCGGGAGGGCAACAGAAACTATGGCTACACCTTC. Translated: CASSREGNRNYGYTF.

The rearrangement joins TRBV3-1 to TRBJ2-5; D gene unclear. CDR3 length: 14 amino acids. Germline loops: CDR1 LGHDT, CDR2 YNNKEL (reference sequence). Deletions cut 4 bases from V and 5 bases from J, with 14 bases between. The CDR3 is CASSLLQSPETQYF. The CDR3 coding sequence is TGTGCCAGCAGCCTGCTCCAAAGCCCCGAGACCCAGTACTTC.

The V gene is TRBV4-2, the J gene TRBJ2-3; TRBD2 matches at 11 bases. Germline CDR1 LGHNA, CDR2 YNFKEQ. The trim removed 0 bases at V and 0 bases at J, leaving 5 bases unmatched. The CDR3 contains 18 residues. CDR3 amino acids: CASSQDVAGGSSTDTQYF. In nucleotides, the CDR3 is TGTGCCAGCAGCCAAGATGTAGCGGGGGGGTCTAGCACAGATACGCAGTATTTT.

This clonotype has a handful of counts. The chain links TRBV6-1 to TRBJ1-5; no firm D call. There are 12 residues in the CDR3. The germline V gene has CDR1 MNHNS and CDR2 SASEGT. Trimming took 5 bases from V and 4 from J, leaving 6 bases between them. CDR3 nucleotides: TGTGCCAGCAGTCCTCTGAATCAGCCCCAGCATTTT. This translates into CASSPLNQPQHF.

This chain joins TRBV7-2 and TRBJ2-5; D unclear. V lost 1 base, J lost 5 bases, and 14 bases lay in between. Germline CDR1 is SGHTA and CDR2 is FQGNSA. This CDR3 contains 15 residues. The DNA of the CDR3 is TGTGCCAGCAGCTTAGAACCGGCGGCCAGGGAGACCCAGTACTTC. It yields the protein CASSLEPAARETQYF.

This chain links TRBV5-1 with TRBJ2-6, with D maybe TRBD2 (6 bases). The V end lost 2 bases, the J end lost 2 bases, and 8 bases lay between the germline ends. CDR3 size: 15 residues. Germline CDR1 is SGHRS and CDR2 is YFSETQ. CDR3 sequence (DNA): TGCGCCAGCAGCTTACCGGGAGCTGGGGCCAACGTCCTGACTTTC. Protein sequence: CASSLPGAGANVLTF.

The CDR3 is CSARQGEVYEQYF. In nucleotides, the CDR3 is TGCAGCGCTAGACAGGGTGAGGTCTACGAGCAGTACTTC. The chain carries TRBV29-1 and TRBJ2-7; 7 bases map to TRBD1. V shed 7 bases and J 3 bases; nucleotides not matched to a gene: 9. Germline V gives CDR1 SQVTM, CDR2 ANQGSEA. The CDR3 consists of 13 residues.

A single count supports this clonotype. The chain couples TRBV7-9 to TRBJ2-3, with 8 bases that match TRBD1. Germline V gene data show CDR1 as SEHNR and CDR2 as FQNEAQ (reference sequence). The CDR3 has 13 residues. The junction had 6 bases not matched to a gene; V was cut back by 4 bases and J by 9 bases. CDR3 nucleotides: TGTGCCAGCAGCTCCTCAGGGGGCGGCACGCAGTATTTT. Translated, it gives CASSSSGGGTQYF.

The sample holds one count of this clonotype. The V gene is TRBV7-9, the J gene TRBJ2-2; D not certain. V dropped 1 base and J dropped 9 bases, with 6 bases sitting between them. The CDR3 has 12 residues. Looked up from germline, CDR1 is SEHNR and CDR2 is FQNEAQ (reference sequence). CDR3 sequence reads: CASSLVGRELFF. Written as DNA, the CDR3 is TGTGCCAGCAGCTTAGTCGGCCGGGAGCTGTTTTTT.

This clonotype was observed once. The chain uses TRBV7-9 and TRBJ1-5; possibly TRBD1 for D (6 bases). CDR3 size: 15 residues. Germline assignment: CDR1 SEHNR and CDR2 FQNEAQ (reference sequence). Deletions cut 5 bases from V and 4 bases from J, with 15 bases between. CDR3 DNA: TGTGCCAGCAGCCCCACGGGACACAAAAATCAGCCCCAGCATTTT. This gives the protein CASSPTGHKNQPQHF.

The chain is built from TRBV2 and TRBJ2-3; D is unresolved. The CDR3 runs 11 residues. Trimming stripped 8 bases from V and 6 bases from J, with 9 bases between. The germline V gene has CDR1 SNHLY and CDR2 FYNNEI. CDR3 amino acids: CASRWVDTQYF. CDR3 bases: TGTGCCAGCCGGTGGGTGGATACGCAGTATTTT.

The V and J genes are TRBV28 and TRBJ2-1, with 8 bases matching TRBD2. V trimming: 9 bases; J trimming: 12 bases; junction bases outside the gene matches: 10. The germline V gene has CDR1 MDHEN and CDR2 SYDVKM. The CDR3 is 12 amino acids. CDR3 nucleotide sequence: TGTGCCAGTAGTAAGCGGGGGCAGGGGCAGTTCTTC. Protein: CASSKRGQGQFF.

In DNA, the CDR3 is TGCAGCGTGGGACTAGCGGGGGGTGTGGAGACCCAGTACTTC. As protein: CSVGLAGGVETQYF. This sequence joins TRBV29-1 and TRBJ2-5; 15 nucleotides agree with TRBD2. Germline V CDR1 and CDR2: SQVTM, ANQGSEA. Germline trimming cut 6 bases from V and 5 bases from J; bases unmatched to any gene: 4. The CDR3 is 14 amino acids.

The chain recombines TRBV6-1 with TRBJ1-1, with D perhaps matching TRBD1 (6 bases). There are 15 residues in the CDR3. Trimming pared 3 bases from V and 5 bases from J, leaving 16 bases between. Germline V CDR1 and CDR2: MNHNS, SASEGT. In nucleotides, the CDR3 is TGTGCCAGCAGTGACCCATTCCGACAGGAGACTGAAGCTTTCTTT. Protein: CASSDPFRQETEAFF.

This rearrangement joins TRBV20-1 to TRBJ2-6; 8 nucleotides match TRBD1. J gave up 0 bases and V 6 bases, and 7 bases lay outside the gene matches. In germline, CDR1 is DFQATT, CDR2 SNEGSKA (reference sequence). The CDR3 is 16 amino acids. Written as DNA, the CDR3 is TGCAGTGCATGGGACAGGTTCAACTCTGGGGCCAACGTCCTGACTTTC. Translation: CSAWDRFNSGANVLTF.

The chain is built from TRBV28 and TRBJ2-7; D gene ambiguous. Germline V gives CDR1 MDHEN, CDR2 SYDVKM. Trimming left V 5 bases short and J 0 bases short, with 5 bases between. This CDR3 is built from 12 residues. CDR3 region: CASSVLSYEQYF. Written as DNA, the CDR3 is TGTGCCAGCAGTGTCCTCTCCTACGAGCAGTACTTC.

The chain employs TRBV28 and TRBJ2-7; D is unresolved. Germline-derived CDR1 and CDR2 are MDHEN and SYDVKM. The CDR3 has 13 residues. With 2 bases removed from V and 0 bases from J, the gap between germline ends came to 5 bases. CDR3 nucleotides: TGTGCCAGCAGTTTACAGAGCTCCTACGAGCAGTACTTC. Its translation: CASSLQSSYEQYF.

The V call is TRBV7-9, the J call TRBJ1-2; D is unresolved. Trimming removed 6 bases from V and 8 bases from J, with 16 bases in between. Germline V gene sequence: CDR1 SEHNR, CDR2 FQNEAQ (reference sequence). This CDR3 comprises 13 residues. The CDR3 bases are TGTGCCAGCAGTTCCTCGGCCTTGTTGGGCTACACCTTC. Its translation is CASSSSALLGYTF.

The chain is built from TRBV12-3 or TRBV12-4 and TRBJ2-7; tentatively, D is TRBD1 (5 bases). V was trimmed by 6 bases and J by 3 bases, leaving 9 bases between them. The CDR3 runs to 12 residues. For the CDR3, the DNA is TGTGCCAGCAGGTCCGACAGCTACGAGCAGTACTTC. Translation gives CASRSDSYEQYF.

This clonotype was picked up one time. This chain uses TRBV30 with TRBJ2-7; weak D call: TRBD2 (6 bases). Germline V gene data show CDR1 as GTSNPN and CDR2 as SVGIG (reference sequence). The CDR3 spans 14 residues. Deletions cut 2 bases from V and 0 bases from J, with 11 bases between. The CDR3 here is CAWSMGGNSYEQYF. The CDR3 DNA is TGTGCCTGGAGTATGGGGGGTAACTCCTACGAGCAGTACTTC.

The J gene is TRBJ2-1, the V gene TRBV6-5; D not resolved. The germline CDR1 and CDR2 sequences are MNHEY and SVGAGI. The V end lost 0 bases, the J end lost 0 bases, and 3 bases lay between the germline ends. The CDR3 is 14 residues long. As DNA, the CDR3 is TGTGCCAGCAGTTACTCGGACTCCTACAATGAGCAGTTCTTC. Its protein is CASSYSDSYNEQFF.

The chain couples TRBV4-1 to TRBJ1-2, with 8 bases lining up with TRBD1. The CDR3 spans 15 residues. J gave up 4 bases and V 4 bases, and 8 bases lay outside the gene matches. Germline V gene sequence: CDR1 MGHRA, CDR2 YSYEKL. The CDR3 spells CASSLSTGEVYGYTF. The CDR3 DNA reads TGCGCCAGCAGCCTCTCGACAGGGGAGGTCTATGGCTACACCTTC.